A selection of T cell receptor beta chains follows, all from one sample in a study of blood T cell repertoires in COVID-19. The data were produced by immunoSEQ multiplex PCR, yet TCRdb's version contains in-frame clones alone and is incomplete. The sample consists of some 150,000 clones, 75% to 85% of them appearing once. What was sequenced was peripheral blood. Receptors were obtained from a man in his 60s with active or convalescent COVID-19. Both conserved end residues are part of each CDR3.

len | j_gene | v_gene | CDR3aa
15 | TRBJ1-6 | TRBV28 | CASSQPGTGLMSLHF
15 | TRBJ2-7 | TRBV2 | CASSPEGGGSYEQYF
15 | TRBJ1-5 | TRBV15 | CATSTLVGGNQPQHF
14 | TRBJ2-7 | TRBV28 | CASSGLAGIYEQYF
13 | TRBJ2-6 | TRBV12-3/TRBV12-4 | CASLVSGANVLTF
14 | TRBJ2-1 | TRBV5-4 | CASSLLGGNNEQFF
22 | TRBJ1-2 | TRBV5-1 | CASSGKDRAGSEPLMNPYGYTF
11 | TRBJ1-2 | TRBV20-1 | CSAQGADGYTF
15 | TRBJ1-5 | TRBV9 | CASSVGPTGGQPQHF
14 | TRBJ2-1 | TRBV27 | CASSRGSYLSEQFF
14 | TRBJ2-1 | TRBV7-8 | CASSRPQGSNEQFF
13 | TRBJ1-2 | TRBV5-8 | CASSLVTDYGYTF
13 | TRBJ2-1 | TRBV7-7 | CASSLSENNEQFF
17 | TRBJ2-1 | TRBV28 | CASSLASGDSSYNEQFF
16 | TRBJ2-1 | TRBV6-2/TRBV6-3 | CASSPSLGLADNEQFF
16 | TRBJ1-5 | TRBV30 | CAWSVGQLHGNQPQHF
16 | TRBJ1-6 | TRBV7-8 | CASRPTNRGTGSPLHF
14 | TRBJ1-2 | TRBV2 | CASRDGTAAYGYTF
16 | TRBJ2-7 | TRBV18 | CASSPPGLAGANEQYF
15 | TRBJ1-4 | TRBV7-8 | CASSFGQGAYEKLFF
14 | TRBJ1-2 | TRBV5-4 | CASRLIQGSYGYTF
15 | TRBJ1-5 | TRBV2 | CASSGSGSVDQPQHF
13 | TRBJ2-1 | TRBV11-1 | CASSLGQGDEQFF
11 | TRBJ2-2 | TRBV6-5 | CATRNTGELFF
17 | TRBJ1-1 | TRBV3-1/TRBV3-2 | CASSPGTGKIMNTEAFF
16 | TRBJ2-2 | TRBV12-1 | CASTQCGEPNTGELFF
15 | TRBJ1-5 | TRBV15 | CATSRGQGSNQPQHF
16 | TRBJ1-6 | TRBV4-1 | CASSQGVGGDNSPLHF
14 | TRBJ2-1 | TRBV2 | CASSPLAMSNEQFF
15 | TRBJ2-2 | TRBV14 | CASSRTGIRHGELFF
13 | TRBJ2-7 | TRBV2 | CASKGSRGEEQYF
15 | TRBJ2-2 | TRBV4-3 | CASSPGLINTGELFF
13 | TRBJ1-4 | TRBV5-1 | CASSPPEGEKLFF
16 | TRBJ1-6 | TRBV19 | CASSTSEDRANSPLHF
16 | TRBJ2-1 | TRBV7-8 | CASSFLLAGGSNEQFF
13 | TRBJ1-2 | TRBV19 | CASSIDWENGYTF